These 29 T cell receptor beta chains originate from one sample sequenced in a study of blood T cell repertoires in COVID-19. Data came from immunoSEQ multiplex PCR; TCRdb stores just in-frame clones and leaves some out. The table shows 300,000 to 350,000 clones, with roughly 88% occurring only once. Sequencing input: PBMCs or T cells enriched from blood (not recorded which). Source of these receptors: a man younger than 40 who had recovered from COVID-19.

This clone was picked up one time. CDR3 coding DNA: TGTGCCAGCAGTGGGGGACAGGGGGCGGGTGGAAACACCATATATTTT. As protein: CASSGGQGAGGNTIYF. The rearrangement joins TRBV28 to TRBJ1-3; 12 nucleotides line up with TRBD1. Germline V lookup: CDR1 MDHEN, CDR2 SYDVKM. After removal of 5 bases from V and 3 bases from J, the junction contained 5 bases not matched to a gene. The length of the CDR3 is 16 residues. Filled out from reference TRBV28 and TRBJ1-3, the complete variable domain reads DVKVTQSSRYLVKRTGEKVFLECVQDMDHENMFWYRQDPGLGLRLIYFSYDVKMKEKGDIPEGYSVSREKKERFSLILESASTNQTSMYLCASSGGQGAGGNTIYFGEGSWLTVV.

This chain uses TRBV5-5 with TRBJ1-1; no firm D call. The V end lost 2 bases, the J end lost 5 bases, and 10 bases lay between the germline ends. The CDR3 runs to 13 residues. CDR1 is SGHKS and CDR2 is YYEKEE in the germline V gene (reference sequence). In DNA form, the CDR3 reads TGTGCCAGCAGCTTACAGCCGTCGACTGAAGCTTTCTTT. Protein sequence: CASSLQPSTEAFF.

CDR3 region: CASSPEQGGGETQYF. CDR3 in DNA: TGTGCCAGCAGCCCCGAACAGGGGGGTGGAGAGACCCAGTACTTC. The chain recombines TRBV2 with TRBJ2-5, with 8 bases identical to TRBD1. The CDR3 loop spans 15 amino acids. Per germline, CDR1 SNHLY and CDR2 FYNNEI. V shed 6 bases, J shed 4 bases, and the junction held 10 bases outside the gene matches.

This clone showed up just once. The rearrangement joins TRBV7-6 to TRBJ2-5, with unresolved D. Trimming removed 4 bases at V and 5 bases at J, with 14 bases between. This CDR3 has 14 residues. The germline V gene has CDR1 SGHVS and CDR2 FNYEAQ. The DNA of the CDR3 is TGTGCCAGCAGCTCCTCCGCAGTACCGGAGACCCAGTACTTC. Amino acids: CASSSSAVPETQYF.

The rearrangement links TRBV19 to TRBJ2-7; 7 positions agree with TRBD1. Trimming cost V 6 bases and J 3 bases; bases outside gene matches: 5. The CDR3 runs 13 residues. Germline V lookup: CDR1 LNHDA, CDR2 SQIVND (reference sequence). In nucleotides, the CDR3 is TGTGCCAGTAGCCGGGACAGTTTCTACGAGCAGTACTTC. Protein sequence: CASSRDSFYEQYF.

The chain recombines TRBV2 with TRBJ1-4; D unclear. This CDR3 has 14 amino acids. Between the trimmed V and J ends, which lost 6 bases and 5 bases, there was a span of 13 bases. Germline CDR1 reads SNHLY; CDR2 reads FYNNEI. CDR3 residues: CASRYSWVNEKLFF. CDR3 in DNA: TGTGCCAGCAGGTACAGCTGGGTCAATGAAAAACTGTTTTTT. Full variable domain (rest looked up from reference TRBV2 and TRBJ1-4): EPEVTQTPSHQVTQMGQEVILRCVPISNHLYFYWYRQILGQKVEFLVSFYNNEISEKSEIFDDQFSVERPDGSNFTLKIRSTKLEDSAMYFCASRYSWVNEKLFFGSGTQLSVL.

DNA for the CDR3: TGTGCCACCAGCAGAGATAAAGGGACATTGGCAGCCTACGAGCAGTACTTC. Encoded protein: CATSRDKGTLAAYEQYF. This rearrangement joins TRBV15 to TRBJ2-7; tentatively, D is TRBD1 (6 bases). The V end was cut by 0 bases, the J end by 2 bases, with 17 bases between. The CDR3 is 17 amino acids. Germline CDR1 reads LNHNV; CDR2 reads YYDKDF (reference sequence).

The V gene is TRBV3-1 (or the pseudogene TRBV3-2), the J gene TRBJ1-5; D perhaps matches TRBD1 (6 bases). Trimming took off 0 bases at V and 6 bases at J, with 12 bases between the two ends. Germline assignment: CDR1 LGHDT and CDR2 YNNKEL (reference sequence). The CDR3 loop spans 15 amino acids. This CDR3 reads CASSQDSGGPQPQHF. The CDR3 DNA follows: TGTGCCAGCAGCCAAGATTCCGGGGGGCCTCAGCCCCAGCATTTT.

V gene TRBV9 combines with J gene TRBJ2-2; weak D call: TRBD1 (6 bases). CDR1 and CDR2 (germline): SGDLS, YYNGEE. Trimming removed 0 bases at V and 5 bases at J, with 11 bases between. This CDR3 has 15 residues. The CDR3 sequence: CASSVGPTGTGELFF. The DNA of the CDR3 is TGTGCCAGCAGCGTAGGACCTACAGGGACCGGGGAGCTGTTTTTT.

The J gene is TRBJ2-3, the V gene TRBV12-3 or TRBV12-4, with D perhaps TRBD2 (6 bases). This CDR3 is 13 amino acids long. Trimming stripped 8 bases from V and 1 base from J, with 10 bases between. CDR3: CASRPGGTDTQYF. The CDR3 DNA sequence: TGTGCCAGCCGCCCGGGAGGCACAGATACGCAGTATTTT.

The V gene is TRBV19, the J gene TRBJ1-5; 9 positions match TRBD1. The V gene end was trimmed by 3 bases and the J gene end by 7 bases; junction bases not matched to a gene: 4. Germline assignment: CDR1 LNHDA and CDR2 SQIVND (reference sequence). The CDR3 is 14 residues long. Here the CDR3 reads CASSMDRGRQPQHF. The CDR3 coding sequence is TGTGCCAGTAGTATGGACAGGGGCCGGCAGCCCCAGCATTTT. The complete variable domain, with remaining parts taken from reference TRBV19 and TRBJ1-5, reads DGGITQSPKYLFRKEGQNVTLSCEQNLNHDAMYWYRQDPGQGLRLIYYSQIVNDFQKGDIAEGYSVSREKKESFPLTVTSAQKNPTAFYLCASSMDRGRQPQHFGDGTRLSIL.

About this clone: Different DNA sequences within this sample yield the same CDR3. The chain employs TRBV9 and TRBJ1-2; unclear D gene. CDR1 and CDR2 (germline): SGDLS, YYNGEE. This CDR3 has 13 amino acids. Trimming took 0 bases from V and 2 from J, leaving 5 bases between them. The CDR3 nucleotides are TGTGCCAGCAGCGTAGATATCAACTATGGCTACACCTTC. Amino acids: CASSVDINYGYTF.

This chain uses TRBV19 with TRBJ2-1; D not resolved. Germline values: CDR1 LNHDA, CDR2 SQIVND (reference sequence). The ends were cut back, 7 bases at V and 8 bases at J, with 12 bases in the middle. The CDR3 is made up of 12 amino acids. The CDR3 sequence is CASITPGDEQFF. In DNA, the CDR3 is TGTGCCAGTATCACACCAGGTGATGAGCAGTTCTTC.

The chain recombines TRBV11-2 with TRBJ2-4; 9 bases fit TRBD1. J gave up 3 bases and V 4 bases, and 16 bases lay outside the gene matches. Germline V gene data show CDR1 as SGHAT and CDR2 as FQNNGV. The CDR3 covers 19 residues. Here the CDR3 reads CASSSQGAVTGWGKNIQYF. The DNA for the CDR3 is TGTGCCAGCAGCTCACAGGGGGCTGTTACGGGATGGGGCAAAAACATTCAGTACTTC.

The chain has TRBV4-1 and TRBJ2-3; the D gene is possibly TRBD1 (5 bases). The ends were cut back, 1 base at V and 4 bases at J, with 12 bases in the middle. The CDR3 contains 15 residues. Germline-derived CDR1 and CDR2 are MGHRA and YSYEKL. The CDR3 DNA sequence: TGCGCCAGCAGCCAAGGGCATTGGGGCGCAGATACGCAGTATTTT. Amino acids: CASSQGHWGADTQYF.

This chain uses TRBV5-4 with TRBJ2-1; possibly TRBD1 for D (6 bases). The ends were cut back, 0 bases at V and 4 bases at J, with 20 bases in the middle. In germline, CDR1 is SGHNT, CDR2 YYREEE (reference sequence). This CDR3 spans 18 amino acids. For the CDR3, the DNA is TGTGCCAGCAGCTTGGGCTTGGGGGCTACTGCTATATACAATGAGCAGTTCTTC. This gives the protein CASSLGLGATAIYNEQFF.

V usage is TRBV5-4 and J usage is TRBJ2-7, with a tentative D call TRBD1 (5 bases). The V end was cut by 3 bases, the J end by 2 bases, with 9 bases between. The length of the CDR3 is 13 residues. Germline lookup yields CDR1 SGHNT and CDR2 YYREEE (reference sequence). The CDR3 loop is CASSSRVTYEQYF. CDR3 sequence (DNA): TGTGCCAGCAGCTCCAGGGTAACCTACGAGCAGTACTTC.

The chain links TRBV15 to TRBJ2-2, with a tentative D call TRBD2 (5 bases). This CDR3 has 16 residues. CDR1 LNHNV and CDR2 YYDKDF come from the germline V gene (reference sequence). Trimming shortened V by 5 bases and J by 0 bases, and 13 bases separated the two germline ends. The CDR3 protein is CATSARTQTNTGELFF. The CDR3 bases are TGTGCCACCAGCGCCCGGACTCAAACGAACACCGGGGAGCTGTTTTTT.

The chain recombines TRBV27 with TRBJ1-1; 8 nucleotides line up with TRBD1. Per germline, CDR1 MNHEY and CDR2 SMNVEV (reference sequence). The junction had 3 bases not matched to a gene; V was cut back by 6 bases and J by 0 bases. The CDR3 sequence is 14 residues long. This CDR3 is CASRQGGMNTEAFF. The DNA of the CDR3 is TGTGCCAGCAGACAGGGGGGGATGAACACTGAAGCTTTCTTT.

This chain connects TRBV12-5 to TRBJ2-3, with 11 bases matching TRBD1. The trim removed 5 bases at V and 5 bases at J, leaving 6 bases unmatched. Germline V gene lookup returns CDR1 LGHNT and CDR2 FRNRAP. The CDR3 runs 15 residues. The CDR3 DNA reads TGTGCTAGTGGTACCGGGACAGGGGGAGTAGATACGCAGTATTTT. Translated: CASGTGTGGVDTQYF.

The V and J genes are TRBV7-9 and TRBJ2-1; 9 bases agree with TRBD2. Unmatched junction bases numbered 14, after V lost 1 base and J lost 7 bases. Germline values: CDR1 SEHNR, CDR2 FQNEAQ (reference sequence). CDR3 length: 18 amino acids. In DNA form, the CDR3 reads TGTGCCAGCAGCTTAGGATCCCTGCGGGGGGGCCAAGGGAATGAGCAGTTCTTC. Translating gives CASSLGSLRGGQGNEQFF.

The rearrangement links TRBV10-1 to TRBJ2-2, with 7 nucleotides matching TRBD1. Germline V gene lookup returns CDR1 WNHNN and CDR2 SYGVQD (reference sequence). The CDR3 length is 18 residues. The V gene end was trimmed by 3 bases and the J gene end by 7 bases; junction bases not matched to a gene: 17. CDR3 region: CASSEPPFGRGQIGELFF. The CDR3 DNA sequence: TGCGCCAGCAGTGAACCCCCGTTCGGAAGGGGGCAGATCGGGGAGCTGTTTTTT.

The J gene is TRBJ2-7, the V gene TRBV10-1, with 7 bases matching TRBD1. Germline trimming cut 6 bases from V and 1 base from J; bases unmatched to any gene: 6. Germline V gene lookup returns CDR1 WNHNN and CDR2 SYGVQD (reference sequence). The CDR3 is 14 residues long. This CDR3 is CASSAGTASYEQYF. The CDR3 DNA follows: TGCGCCAGCAGCGCCGGGACAGCTTCCTACGAGCAGTACTTC.

This chain links TRBV19 with TRBJ2-2; 8 nucleotides align to TRBD1. The junction had 4 bases not matched to a gene; V was cut back by 2 bases and J by 5 bases. Germline V gene lookup returns CDR1 LNHDA and CDR2 SQIVND (reference sequence). This CDR3 comprises 15 residues. CDR3 region: CASSIIRGLTGELFF. CDR3 in DNA: TGTGCCAGTAGTATAATCAGGGGGCTTACCGGGGAGCTGTTTTTT.

V gene TRBV3-1 (or the pseudogene TRBV3-2) combines with J gene TRBJ2-1, with D perhaps matching TRBD1 (5 bases). The ends were cut back, 0 bases at V and 4 bases at J, with 22 bases in the middle. This CDR3 is 19 amino acids long. Germline V gene data show CDR1 as LGHDT and CDR2 as YNNKEL (reference sequence). CDR3 sequence: CASSQEVGALMSSYNEQFF. DNA for the CDR3: TGTGCCAGCAGCCAAGAGGTAGGGGCCCTCATGTCTTCATACAATGAGCAGTTCTTC.

The V gene is TRBV2, the J gene TRBJ1-6; D not resolved. The CDR3 consists of 11 residues. From germline, CDR1 is SNHLY and CDR2 FYNNEI. The V gene lost 7 bases and the J gene lost 7 bases, with 5 bases spanning the gap. CDR3 loop: CASTVNSPLHF. CDR3 sequence (DNA): TGTGCCAGCACCGTGAATTCACCCCTCCACTTT. The entire variable domain, with the rest obtained from reference TRBV2 and TRBJ1-6, is as follows: EPEVTQTPSHQVTQMGQEVILRCVPISNHLYFYWYRQILGQKVEFLVSFYNNEISEKSEIFDDQFSVERPDGSNFTLKIRSTKLEDSAMYFCASTVNSPLHFGNGTRLTVT.

This clone was seen just once. V is TRBV15 and J is TRBJ1-1; D gene unclear. Germline CDR1 and CDR2: LNHNV and YYDKDF (reference sequence). CDR3 size: 13 residues. V was pared by 3 bases and J by 6 bases, with 11 bases between. CDR3 nucleotide sequence: TGTGCCACCAGCAGGGAGGGTCGGCCTGAAGCTTTCTTT. It specifies CATSREGRPEAFF.

The gene calls are TRBV18 and TRBJ2-1; 11 bases map to TRBD2. The CDR3 covers 15 residues. CDR1 and CDR2 (germline): KGHSH, LQKENI. V lost 4 bases, J lost 2 bases, and 1 base stayed unmatched. This chain's CDR3 is CASSLSGGAYNEQFF. Written as DNA, the CDR3 is TGTGCCAGCTCACTTAGCGGGGGGGCCTACAATGAGCAGTTCTTC.

V is TRBV2 and J is TRBJ1-2, with 8 bases that match TRBD1. With 5 bases clipped from V and 5 bases from J, the junction kept 4 bases outside the gene matches. CDR3 length: 13 amino acids. CDR1 is SNHLY, CDR2 FYNNEI, per germline. The CDR3 spells CASSPRTGYGYTF. CDR3 in DNA: TGTGCCAGCAGTCCTAGGACAGGGTATGGCTACACCTTC.